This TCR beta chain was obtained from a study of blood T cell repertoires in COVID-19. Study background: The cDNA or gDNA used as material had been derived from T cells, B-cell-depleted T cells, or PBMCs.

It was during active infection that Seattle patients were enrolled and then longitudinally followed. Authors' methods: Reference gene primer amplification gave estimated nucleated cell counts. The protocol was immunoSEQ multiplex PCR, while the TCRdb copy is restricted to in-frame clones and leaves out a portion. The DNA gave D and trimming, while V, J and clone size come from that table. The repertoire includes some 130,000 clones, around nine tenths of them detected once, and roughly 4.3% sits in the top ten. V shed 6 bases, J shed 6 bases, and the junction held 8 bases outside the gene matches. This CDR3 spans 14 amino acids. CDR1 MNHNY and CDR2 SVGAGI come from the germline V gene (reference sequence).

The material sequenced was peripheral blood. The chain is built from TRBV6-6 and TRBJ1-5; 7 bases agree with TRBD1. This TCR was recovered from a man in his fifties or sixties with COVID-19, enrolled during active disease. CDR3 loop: CASSPRQGGQPQHF. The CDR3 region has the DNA TGTGCCAGCAGCCCCCGACAGGGTGGTCAGCCCCAGCATTTT.